The TCR beta chain under discussion was sequenced for a study of shared clonotypes between healthy human individuals. The study separated CD4+ cells into CD45RA+ naive and CD45RA-negative memory subsets. Trimming removed 2 bases from V and 7 bases from J, with 6 bases in between. The CDR3 loop spans 11 amino acids. CDR1 is MGHDK and CDR2 is SYGVNS in the germline V gene. This table comes from immunoSEQ multiplex PCR, and its TCRdb copy is limited to in-frame clones, with some not included. The repertoire holds 2 million to 2.5 million clones, with 90% to 96% as singletons. About this clone: Antigen unknown.

Study-level results: Depth of sequencing was expected to influence donor clonotype sharing. Clonotypes not shared had lower generation probabilities than those common to all four donors. The study generally estimated greater richness for naive than memory subsets.

The sequencing sample was made of naive CD4+ T cells sorted from blood. Subset reported: CD45RA+ positively selected. The receptor was isolated from a man between 18 and 29 years old in good health. The V call is TRBV25-1, the J call TRBJ2-7, with D unclear. CDR3 nucleotide sequence: TGTGCCAGCAGTGAAATTAGTGAGCAGTACTTC. Translating gives CASSEISEQYF.